The 14 T cell receptor beta chains given below trace back to one sample, sequenced in a study of blood T cell repertoires in COVID-19. The repertoire was sequenced with immunoSEQ multiplex PCR; TCRdb's copy has only in-frame clones and lacks some. The repertoire holds about 400,000 clones, with around 89% as singletons. The sequenced material came from peripheral blood. The receptors derive from a woman under 40 with acute or convalescent COVID-19.

The rearrangement links TRBV27 to TRBJ2-2; tentatively, D is TRBD1 (5 bases). Germline V lookup: CDR1 MNHEY, CDR2 SMNVEV (reference sequence). Trimming removed 6 bases from V and 7 bases from J, with 21 bases in between. The CDR3 has 16 residues. Written as DNA, the CDR3 is TGTGCCAGCAGACCCATGAGATCCGGGCAGGGCGGGGAGCTGTTTTTT. The encoded protein is CASRPMRSGQGGELFF.

The V gene is TRBV24-1, the J gene TRBJ1-1; 8 nucleotides line up with TRBD1. The CDR3 sequence is 14 residues long. J gave up 11 bases and V 3 bases, and 10 bases lay outside the gene matches. CDR1 is KGHDR and CDR2 is SFDVKD in the germline V gene. CDR3 region: CATSDGGQGQEAFF. The CDR3 coding sequence is TGTGCCACCAGTGATGGAGGACAGGGCCAGGAGGCTTTCTTT.

The chain employs TRBV30 and TRBJ2-1; D is perhaps TRBD1 (6 bases). Trimming shortened V by 2 bases and J by 11 bases, and 19 bases separated the two germline ends. Germline V gene data show CDR1 as GTSNPN and CDR2 as SVGIG (reference sequence). This CDR3 is 14 amino acids long. This CDR3 reads CAWSPQGHRLKQFF. For the CDR3, the DNA is TGTGCCTGGAGTCCACAGGGACACCGGTTAAAGCAGTTCTTC.

This clone turned up a few times. V is TRBV3-1 (or the pseudogene TRBV3-2) and J is TRBJ2-7; D might be TRBD2 (5 bases). Trimming took 5 bases from V and 12 from J, leaving 14 bases between them. This CDR3 region has 11 residues. Germline V CDR1 and CDR2: LGHDT, YNNKEL (reference sequence). The CDR3 DNA follows: TGTGCCAGCAGCTCCACCGGGGTTCCGTACTTC. Protein sequence: CASSSTGVPYF.

The chain employs TRBV28 and TRBJ1-1; D gene unclear. V lost 6 bases to trimming and J lost 0 bases, with 17 bases between them. CDR1 is MDHEN, CDR2 SYDVKM, per germline. There are 16 residues in the CDR3. CDR3 amino acids: CASRPQSSNMNTEAFF. DNA for the CDR3: TGTGCCAGCAGGCCTCAGTCGTCAAATATGAACACTGAAGCTTTCTTT.

The chain joins TRBV27 to TRBJ2-7, with 7 bases lining up with TRBD1. Germline loops: CDR1 MNHEY, CDR2 SMNVEV (reference sequence). The CDR3 runs to 13 residues. V was pared by 6 bases and J by 0 bases, with 2 bases of the junction left unmatched. CDR3 protein: CASRRDSSYEQYF. The DNA for the CDR3 is TGTGCCAGCAGAAGGGACAGCTCCTACGAGCAGTACTTC.

V gene TRBV15 combines with J gene TRBJ1-1; TRBD1 might be the D (5 bases). CDR3 size: 13 residues. Germline CDR1 reads LNHNV; CDR2 reads YYDKDF (reference sequence). The ends were cut back, 4 bases at V and 10 bases at J, with 16 bases in the middle. The CDR3 spells CATSTPLDKRAFF. CDR3 coding DNA: TGTGCCACCAGCACTCCACTGGACAAGCGAGCTTTCTTT. The whole variable domain, remainder taken from reference TRBV15 and TRBJ1-1, is DAMVIQNPRYQVTQFGKPVTLSCSQTLNHNVMYWYQQKSSQAPKLLFHYYDKDFNNEADTPDNFQSRRPNTSFCFLDIRSPGLGDTAMYLCATSTPLDKRAFFGQGTRLTVV.

The V call is TRBV6-1, the J call TRBJ2-7; D gene unclear. This CDR3 contains 16 residues. V lost 0 bases and J 0 bases, leaving 12 bases between the germline ends. Germline V gene lookup returns CDR1 MNHNS and CDR2 SASEGT. The CDR3 DNA sequence: TGTGCCAGCAGTGAAGCCGCCGGGTCCAGCTCCTACGAGCAGTACTTC. The encoded protein is CASSEAAGSSSYEQYF.

This clone has only a few counts. The chain joins TRBV5-1 to TRBJ1-2; D gene uncertain. V lost 0 bases, J lost 8 bases, and 11 bases lay in between. The CDR3 contains 13 residues. Germline-derived CDR1 and CDR2 are SGHRS and YFSETQ. The CDR3: CASSLGGLSGYTF. The CDR3 region has the DNA TGCGCCAGCAGCTTGGGCGGGCTGAGCGGCTACACCTTC.

The chain recombines TRBV28 with TRBJ1-2; 9 bases line up with TRBD1. Trimming took 6 bases from V and 8 from J; bases not matched to a gene: 13. The length of the CDR3 is 15 residues. Germline CDR1 reads MDHEN; CDR2 reads SYDVKM. The CDR3 is CASSRGGQGPLGYTF. The CDR3, as DNA: TGTGCCAGCAGCCGCGGGGGACAGGGTCCCCTAGGCTACACCTTC.

A few counts support this clone. The chain has TRBV18 and TRBJ1-2; 7 nucleotides match TRBD1. J was trimmed by 8 bases and V by 0 bases; bases with no gene match: 15. CDR1 and CDR2 (germline): KGHSH, LQKENI. The CDR3 consists of 17 residues. CDR3: CASSPPPAPTGIKGYTF. The CDR3 DNA sequence: TGTGCCAGCTCACCACCCCCGGCCCCGACAGGGATAAAGGGCTACACCTTC.

The V gene is TRBV4-2, the J gene TRBJ1-2; 11 nucleotides match TRBD1. CDR3 length: 15 amino acids. Germline CDR1 is LGHNA and CDR2 is YNFKEQ. Trimming removed 4 bases from V and 8 bases from J; junction bases left unmatched: 9. The CDR3 reads CASSPTGTGGNGYTF. In nucleotides, the CDR3 is TGTGCCAGCAGCCCAACCGGGACAGGGGGTAACGGCTACACCTTC.

The rearrangement uses TRBV3-1 (or the pseudogene TRBV3-2) and TRBJ1-5; no clear D gene. The V gene lost 1 base and the J gene lost 2 bases, with 9 bases spanning the gap. The CDR3 runs 15 residues. Germline-derived CDR1 and CDR2 are LGHDT and YNNKEL (reference sequence). The DNA of the CDR3 is TGTGCCAGCAGCCAAGGGCCGGGTCGCAATCAGCCCCAGCATTTT. Translation gives CASSQGPGRNQPQHF.

The CDR3, as DNA: TGCGCCAGCAGCTACGGACAGGGTGGGACGGGGGAGCTGTTTTTT. This translates into CASSYGQGGTGELFF. This chain connects TRBV5-1 to TRBJ2-2, with 8 positions matching TRBD1. J was trimmed by 8 bases and V by 3 bases; bases with no gene match: 9. The germline CDR1 and CDR2 sequences are SGHRS and YFSETQ. This CDR3 is built from 15 residues.